This T cell receptor (beta chain) was documented in a study of blood T cells in healthy people across ages. As to this clonotype: The antigen is unknown.

General observations from the study: There were more naive CD4+ cells and higher diversity in long-lived donors than in aged donors. Shifts in expanded clonotypes may have been confounded by donor CMV status, which was unknown.

CDR1 is DFQATT and CDR2 is SNEGSKA in the germline V gene (reference sequence). The germline V and J ends were trimmed by 2 bases and 7 bases, with 11 bases remaining between them. CDR3 length: 12 residues. A second PCR of 7 to 11 cycles used a sample-barcoded 5' primer and a J-beta primer mix. Tags on each cDNA molecule came from a template-switch adaptor with 12 random nucleotides. Sequencing recovered at least 3 million CDR3-containing paired-end reads from each sample. TCRdb used MiXCR to reprocess the 5' RACE reads, holding one entry per CDR3 protein. The table shows 1.5 million to 2 million distinct CDR3 sequences, with less than 50% occurring only once.

The V and J genes are TRBV20-1 and TRBJ1-1; D not certain. The material sequenced was blood. The TCR sequence derives from a woman aged 40-49 years in good health. CDR3 region: CSARSRALEAFF. The CDR3 region has the DNA TGCAGTGCTAGAAGTCGAGCCCTTGAAGCTTTCTTT.